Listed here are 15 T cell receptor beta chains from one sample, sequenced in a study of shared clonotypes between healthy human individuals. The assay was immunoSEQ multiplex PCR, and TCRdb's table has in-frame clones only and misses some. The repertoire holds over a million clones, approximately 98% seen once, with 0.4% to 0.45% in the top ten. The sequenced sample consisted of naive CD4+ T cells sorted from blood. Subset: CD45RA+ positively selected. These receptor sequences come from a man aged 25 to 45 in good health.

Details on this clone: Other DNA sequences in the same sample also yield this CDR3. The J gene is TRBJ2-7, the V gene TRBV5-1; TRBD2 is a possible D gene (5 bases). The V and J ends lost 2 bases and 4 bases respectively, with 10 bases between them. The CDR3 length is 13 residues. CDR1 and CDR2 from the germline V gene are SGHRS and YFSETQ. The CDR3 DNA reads TGCGCCAGCAGCTTACGACGGGAATACGAGCAGTACTTC. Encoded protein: CASSLRREYEQYF. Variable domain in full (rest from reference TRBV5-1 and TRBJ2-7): KAGVTQTPRYLIKTRGQQVTLSCSPISGHRSVSWYQQTPGQGLQFLFEYFSETQRNKGNFPGRFSGRQFSNSRSEMNVSTLELGDSALYLCASSLRREYEQYFGPGTRLTVT.

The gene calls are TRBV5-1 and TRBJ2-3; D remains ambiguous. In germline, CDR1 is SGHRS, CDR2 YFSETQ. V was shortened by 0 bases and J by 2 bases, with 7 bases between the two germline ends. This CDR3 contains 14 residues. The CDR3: CASSLDQNTDTQYF. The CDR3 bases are TGCGCCAGCAGCTTGGACCAAAACACAGATACGCAGTATTTT.

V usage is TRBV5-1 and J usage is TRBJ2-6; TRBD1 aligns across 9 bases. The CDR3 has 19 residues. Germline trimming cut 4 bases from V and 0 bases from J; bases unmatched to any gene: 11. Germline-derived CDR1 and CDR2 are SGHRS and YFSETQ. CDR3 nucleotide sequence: TGCGCCAGCAGCGGTGCCCTCCGGGACAGGGCCTCTGGGGCCAACGTCCTGACTTTC. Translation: CASSGALRDRASGANVLTF.

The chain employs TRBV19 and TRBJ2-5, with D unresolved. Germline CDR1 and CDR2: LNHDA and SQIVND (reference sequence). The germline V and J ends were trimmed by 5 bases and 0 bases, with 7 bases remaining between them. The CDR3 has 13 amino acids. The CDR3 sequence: CASSLGYQETQYF. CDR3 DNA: TGTGCCAGTAGTCTCGGGTACCAAGAGACCCAGTACTTC.

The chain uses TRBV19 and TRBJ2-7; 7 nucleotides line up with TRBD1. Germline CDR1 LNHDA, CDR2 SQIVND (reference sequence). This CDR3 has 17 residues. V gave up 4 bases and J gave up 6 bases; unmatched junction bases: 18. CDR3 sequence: CASSTHHQTGSLSEQYF. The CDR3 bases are TGTGCCAGTAGTACCCACCATCAGACAGGGAGTTTGTCCGAGCAGTACTTC.

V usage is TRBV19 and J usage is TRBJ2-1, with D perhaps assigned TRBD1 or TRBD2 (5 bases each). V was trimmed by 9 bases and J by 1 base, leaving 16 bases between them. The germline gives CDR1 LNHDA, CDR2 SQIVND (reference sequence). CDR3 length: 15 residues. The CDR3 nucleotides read TGTGCCAGCGCCGGGGACCCTTATTCCTACAATGAGCAGTTCTTC. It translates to CASAGDPYSYNEQFF.

CDR3 in amino acids: CASSREVGPGELFF. CDR3 in DNA: TGCGCCAGCAGCAGGGAGGTAGGCCCCGGGGAGCTGTTTTTT. This sequence joins TRBV5-1 and TRBJ2-2; TRBD2 is a possible D gene (6 bases). Germline V gives CDR1 SGHRS, CDR2 YFSETQ. V was trimmed by 4 bases and J by 6 bases, leaving 13 bases between them. The length of the CDR3 is 14 residues.

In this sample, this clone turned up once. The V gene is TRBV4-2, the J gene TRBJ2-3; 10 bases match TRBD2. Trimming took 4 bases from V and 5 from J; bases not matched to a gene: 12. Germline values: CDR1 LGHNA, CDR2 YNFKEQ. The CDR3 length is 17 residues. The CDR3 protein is CASSPVGERGGRDTQYF. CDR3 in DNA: TGTGCCAGCAGCCCGGTTGGTGAGCGGGGGGGACGAGATACGCAGTATTTT.

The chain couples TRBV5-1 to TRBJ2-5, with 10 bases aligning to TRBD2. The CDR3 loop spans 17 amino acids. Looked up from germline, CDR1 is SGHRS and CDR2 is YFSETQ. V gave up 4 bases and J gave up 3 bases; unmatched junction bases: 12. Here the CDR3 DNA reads TGCGCCAGCAGCCTGGCCACCCTAGCGGGAGCCGAAGAGACCCAGTACTTC. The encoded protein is CASSLATLAGAEETQYF.

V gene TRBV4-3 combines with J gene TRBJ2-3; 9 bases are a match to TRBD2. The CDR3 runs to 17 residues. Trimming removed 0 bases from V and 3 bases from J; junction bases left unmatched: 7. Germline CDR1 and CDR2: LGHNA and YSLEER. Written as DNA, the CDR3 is TGCGCCAGCAGCCAAGATTGGGTAGCGGGAGAAACAGATACGCAGTATTTT. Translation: CASSQDWVAGETDTQYF.

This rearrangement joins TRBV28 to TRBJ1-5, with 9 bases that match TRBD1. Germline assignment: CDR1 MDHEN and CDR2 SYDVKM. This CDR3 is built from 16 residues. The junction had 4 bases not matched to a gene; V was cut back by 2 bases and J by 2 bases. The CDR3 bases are TGTGCCAGCAGTTTAACAGGGGGCAGGGGCAATCAGCCCCAGCATTTT. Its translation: CASSLTGGRGNQPQHF.

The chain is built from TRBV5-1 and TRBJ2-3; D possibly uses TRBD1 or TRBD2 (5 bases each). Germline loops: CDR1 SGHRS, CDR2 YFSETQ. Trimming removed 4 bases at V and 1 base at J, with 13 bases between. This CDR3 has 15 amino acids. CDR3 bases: TGCGCCAGCAGCCCCGGGACGTACGGCACAGATACGCAGTATTTT. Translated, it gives CASSPGTYGTDTQYF.

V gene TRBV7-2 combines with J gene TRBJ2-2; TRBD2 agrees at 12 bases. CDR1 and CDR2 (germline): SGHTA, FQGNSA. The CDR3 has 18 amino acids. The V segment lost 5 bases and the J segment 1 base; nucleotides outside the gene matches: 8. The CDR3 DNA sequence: TGTGCCAGCAGCCCTAGCCGACTAGCGGGAGAGAACACCGGGGAGCTGTTTTTT. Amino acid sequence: CASSPSRLAGENTGELFF.

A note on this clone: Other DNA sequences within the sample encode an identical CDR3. In nucleotides, the CDR3 is TGTGCCAGCAGCGTCGCAGGGACAACCTACGAGCAGTACTTC. Amino acids: CASSVAGTTYEQYF. The chain has TRBV9 and TRBJ2-7, with D possibly being TRBD1 (6 bases). Trimming pared 2 bases from V and 2 bases from J, leaving 11 bases between. Germline CDR1 SGDLS, CDR2 YYNGEE. This CDR3 has 14 amino acids.

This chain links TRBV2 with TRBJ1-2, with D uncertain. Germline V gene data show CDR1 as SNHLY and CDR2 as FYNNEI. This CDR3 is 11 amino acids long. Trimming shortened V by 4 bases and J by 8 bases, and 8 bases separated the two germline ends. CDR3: CASSVGMGYTF. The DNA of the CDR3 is TGTGCCAGCAGTGTAGGGATGGGCTACACCTTC.